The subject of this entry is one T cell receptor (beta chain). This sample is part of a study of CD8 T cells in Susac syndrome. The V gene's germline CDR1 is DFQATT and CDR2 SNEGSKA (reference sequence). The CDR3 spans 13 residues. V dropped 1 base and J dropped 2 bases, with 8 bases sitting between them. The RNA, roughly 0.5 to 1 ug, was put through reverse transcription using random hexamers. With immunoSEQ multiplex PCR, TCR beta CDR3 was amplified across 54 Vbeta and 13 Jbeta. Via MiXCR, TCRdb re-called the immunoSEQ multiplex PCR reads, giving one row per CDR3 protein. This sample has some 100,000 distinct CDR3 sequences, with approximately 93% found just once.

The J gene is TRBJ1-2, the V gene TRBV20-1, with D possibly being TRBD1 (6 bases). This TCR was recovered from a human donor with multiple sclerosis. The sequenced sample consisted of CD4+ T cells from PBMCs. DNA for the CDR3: TGCAGTGCTAGAGTCACAGGGAACTATGGCTACACCTTC. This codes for CSARVTGNYGYTF.